This note documents a single TCR beta chain sequence. The antigen is unknown. At one end, the junction sequence differs from germline, possibly due to a read error. TCRdb's copy holds only in-frame clones and misses some; the assay was immunoSEQ multiplex PCR. The repertoire includes some 100,000 clones, more than 75% of them detected once, and about 4% sits in the top ten. The data derive from a study of T cell responses to AZD1222 COVID-19 vaccine. The study, taken as a whole, reports: Dominant at 160-218 and 743-854, vaccine-associated CD4 TCRs also spanned spike. As reported, nearly half of all spike-specific TCRs target variant regions that are unmutated. Following two doses of AZD1222, Spike-specific TCR breadth and depth rose.

This CDR3 is 15 amino acids long. Germline CDR1 reads MNHEY; CDR2 reads SMNVEV (reference sequence). This sequence originates from an adult who received the AZD1222 COVID-19 vaccine. The chain recombines TRBV27 with TRBJ2-5, with 10 nucleotides matching TRBD2. The sequences come from peripheral blood, collected 28 days after the second AZD1222 dose. CDR3 nucleotides: TGTGCCAGCAGTCCCGAGCCCCTAGCGGGAGTTTCTCGGCACTTC. It translates to CASSPEPLAGVSRHF.